These T cell receptor beta chains were read from a single sample in a study of blood T cell repertoires in COVID-19. Method: immunoSEQ multiplex PCR; TCRdb's copy keeps in-frame clones and lacks some. The sample includes 56,000 or so clones, around nine tenths of them seen just once. The sequenced sample consisted of peripheral blood. The receptors derive from a man aged 50-60 years with acute or convalescent COVID-19. Both conserved end residues are part of each CDR3. A D gene is named only where the DNA matches it firmly. A clone size is listed for some rows: how often the clone was seen (once, few, many), or a class if it is expanded.

D	V	J	size	DNA	CDR3
TRBD1	TRBV7-3	TRBJ2-1	NA	TGTGCCAGCAGCCCTCAGGGGGCGAATGAGCAGTTCTTC	CASSPQGANEQFF
TRBD1	TRBV27	TRBJ2-7	once	TGTGCCAGCAGCACCGGACAGGGGGTCGACGAGCAGTACTTC	CASSTGQGVDEQYF
NA	TRBV28	TRBJ1-5	NA	TGTGCCAGCAGCCACTTCCCCACGCCCCAGCATTTT	CASSHFPTPQHF
NA	TRBV30	TRBJ1-3	NA	TGTGCCTGGAGGAGGAGCTCTGGAAACACCATATATTTT	CAWRRSSGNTIYF
NA	TRBV30	TRBJ1-2	NA	TGTGCCTGGAGTGTGGTACAAGTGTCGAACTATGGCTACACCTTC	CAWSVVQVSNYGYTF
NA	TRBV24-1	TRBJ2-7	NA	TGTGCCACCAGTGATTACCTCGAGGAAAAGTACTTC	CATSDYLEEKYF
TRBD1	TRBV14	TRBJ1-3	few	TGTGCCAGCAGCCAGCACCGGGACAGGGGAGAGTCTGGAAACACCATATATTTT	CASSQHRDRGESGNTIYF
TRBD2	TRBV9	TRBJ2-5	NA	TGTGCCAGCAGCGTAGGGACTAGCGGGGGGGGTTCGGAGACCCAGTACTTC	CASSVGTSGGGSETQYF
NA	TRBV6-5	TRBJ2-1	NA	TGTGCCAGCAGTTCCCCGACTACCGGACCACGGCAGTTCTTC	CASSSPTTGPRQFF
TRBD1	TRBV6-1	TRBJ1-1	NA	TGTGCCAGCAGTGGTGGTGGGACAGGGAAGAACACTGAAGCTTTCTTT	CASSGGGTGKNTEAFF
TRBD2	TRBV10-3	TRBJ2-1	few	TGTGCCATCAGTGAGTCGGGACTAGCGGGAGTCAATGAGCAGTTCTTC	CAISESGLAGVNEQFF
TRBD2	TRBV2	TRBJ2-1	NA	TGTGCCAGCAGTGAGGGTCCTAGCGGGGGGGGTGTTGAGCAGTTCTTC	CASSEGPSGGGVEQFF
NA	TRBV29-1	TRBJ2-2	NA	TGCAGCGTTGTCCGGGGGAGTACCACCGGGGAGCTGTTTTTT	CSVVRGSTTGELFF
TRBD2	TRBV9	TRBJ2-5	NA	TGTGCCAGCAGCGTAGCCCCTAGCGGGAGAGTAGAGACCCAGTACTTC	CASSVAPSGRVETQYF
TRBD2	TRBV7-9	TRBJ2-1	NA	TGTGCCAGCAGATATAGCGGGAGCTCCCACAATGAGCAGTTCTTC	CASRYSGSSHNEQFF
NA	TRBV6-2/TRBV6-3	TRBJ2-6	NA	TGTGCCAGCAGTTACCAGGGAGGTGGGGCCAACGTCCTGACTTTC	CASSYQGGGANVLTF
NA	TRBV25-1	TRBJ2-2	NA	TGTGCCAGCAGTGAATTCATTGGGGCAAGGGGCGGGGAGCTGTTTTTT	CASSEFIGARGGELFF
NA	TRBV27	TRBJ2-5	NA	TGTGCCAGCAGTGCCGGGACAAGACAAGAGACCCAGTACTTC	CASSAGTRQETQYF
TRBD1	TRBV6-5	TRBJ2-7	NA	TGTGCCAGCAGTTCCGGACAGGGTATTAACGAGCAGTACTTC	CASSSGQGINEQYF
TRBD2	TRBV13	TRBJ2-3	NA	TGTGCCAGCAGCTTTAGCGGGGGGGCGCATACGCAGTATTTT	CASSFSGGAHTQYF
TRBD2	TRBV7-3	TRBJ2-1	NA	TGTGCCAGCAGCTTAGCGGGGGACCTGAAGAATGAGCAGTTCTTC	CASSLAGDLKNEQFF
TRBD1	TRBV30	TRBJ1-2	NA	TGTGCCTGGATTAGGGGGACAGGGGTGACCTATGGCTACACCTTC	CAWIRGTGVTYGYTF
TRBD1	TRBV19	TRBJ2-6	NA	TGTGCCAGTAGCCTGCCCGGGACAGGGACTGGGGCCAACGTCCTGACTTTC	CASSLPGTGTGANVLTF
TRBD1	TRBV5-1	TRBJ1-2	NA	TGCGCCAGCAGCTTCCTTGGGACAGGAGAAGGCTACACCTTC	CASSFLGTGEGYTF
NA	TRBV27	TRBJ1-5	once	TGTGCCAGCAGTTTGAAAGGGGGTCAGCCCCAGCATTTT	CASSLKGGQPQHF
NA	TRBV4-1	TRBJ2-2	NA	TGCGCCAGCAGCCGAGAAAGGACAGCGAACACCGGGGAGCTGTTTTTT	CASSRERTANTGELFF
NA	TRBV6-5	TRBJ1-1	NA	TGTGCCAGCTTGGACACAATGAACACTGAAGCTTTCTTT	CASLDTMNTEAFF
TRBD2	TRBV19	TRBJ2-2	NA	TGTGCCAGTAGTACTACAAGTGGGGGGGCCGGGGAGCTGTTTTTT	CASSTTSGGAGELFF
TRBD1	TRBV13	TRBJ2-6	few	TGTGCCAGCAGCTTATTAGCAGGGGGTAGTGGGGCCAACGTCCTGACTTTC	CASSLLAGGSGANVLTF
NA	TRBV7-9	TRBJ2-2	NA	TGTGCCAGAGGAGACACCGGGGAGCTGTTTTTT	CARGDTGELFF
NA	TRBV5-8	TRBJ2-1	once	TGTGCCAGCAGTTATCGCGTAGTCCAAAAAAGTTTCTCCTACAATGAGCAGTTCTTC	CASSYRVVQKSFSYNEQFF
NA	TRBV2	TRBJ1-2	NA	TGTGCCAGCAGGGTCCTACAGGGTAACTATGGCTACACCTTC	CASRVLQGNYGYTF